The rows below give T cell receptor beta chains drawn from one sample of a study of blood T cell repertoires in COVID-19. The repertoire was sequenced with immunoSEQ multiplex PCR; TCRdb's copy has only in-frame clones and lacks some. The sample lists some 210,000 clones; more than 70% were seen once. The material sequenced was peripheral blood. The receptors originated from a man aged 50-60 years with active or convalescent COVID-19. Both conserved end residues are part of each CDR3. A D gene is named only where the DNA matches it firmly.

v_gene	j_gene	d_gene	CDR3aa
TRBV6-2/TRBV6-3	TRBJ1-3	NA	CASSGGQSGLLSFRSTIYF
TRBV6-5	TRBJ1-3	NA	CASTGLFSGNTIYF
TRBV11-2	TRBJ1-4	NA	CASSPLTGTPNEKLFF
TRBV7-9	TRBJ2-7	NA	CASTPYPGEYEQYF
TRBV7-3	TRBJ1-2	TRBD1	CASSQGQGAMGYTF
TRBV27	TRBJ2-2	NA	CASSQTANTGELFF
TRBV11-2	TRBJ1-1	TRBD1	CASSFGQGRTEAFF
TRBV7-9	TRBJ1-1	NA	CASSLKGTTKGNTEAFF
TRBV7-9	TRBJ2-3	TRBD1	CASSFGTGSDTQYF
TRBV10-3	TRBJ2-2	NA	CAISLTENTGELFF
TRBV24-1	TRBJ2-5	TRBD1	CATSERQGARETQYF
TRBV27	TRBJ1-4	TRBD1	CASSGTGASEKLFF
TRBV13	TRBJ2-7	TRBD1	CASSLRGTGGFEQYF
TRBV7-7	TRBJ2-5	TRBD2	CASSLGLAGIQETQYF
TRBV4-3	TRBJ1-4	NA	CASSQDRGTARKLFF
TRBV19	TRBJ2-7	NA	CASSIQGAPTYEQYF
TRBV9	TRBJ1-4	NA	CASSAKGVTNEKLFF
TRBV4-3	TRBJ1-4	NA	CASSTIRREEKLFF
TRBV28	TRBJ2-4	NA	CASSSVLAKNIQYF
TRBV28	TRBJ2-7	TRBD1	CASSLTGGSYEQYF
TRBV19	TRBJ2-2	TRBD1	CASRAYRGNTGELFF
TRBV6-5	TRBJ1-4	TRBD1	CASRGTGFEKLFF